Presented here are 22 T cell receptor beta chains from one specimen sequenced in a study of Ad26.COV2.S vaccination and SARS-CoV-2 variants. Assay: immunoSEQ multiplex PCR; the TCRdb copy retains only in-frame clones and omits some. The sample lists some 300,000 clones; around four fifths were seen once. Documented treatment: about 20 received Ad26.COV2.S at low or high dose, single or two shots; several received placebo; per-sample allocation not given. Samples analyzed were those drawn on day 63 after the first vaccine or placebo injection. Specimen: peripheral blood, collected in a trial of Ad26.COV2.S vaccine versus placebo. The receptors stem from a person aged 18 to 59 who received the Ad26.COV2.S COVID-19 vaccine or a placebo.

This sequence joins TRBV28 and TRBJ1-1, with D perhaps TRBD1 (6 bases). The ends were cut back, 5 bases at V and 11 bases at J, with 15 bases in the middle. The length of the CDR3 is 12 residues. Germline lookup yields CDR1 MDHEN and CDR2 SYDVKM. The CDR3 loop is CASSTDSRRAFF. Written as DNA, the CDR3 is TGTGCCAGCAGTACGGACAGCCGACGGGCTTTCTTT.

The chain has TRBV5-1 and TRBJ2-7; perhaps TRBD2 as D (7 bases). Germline V gene lookup returns CDR1 SGHRS and CDR2 YFSETQ. The CDR3 contains 13 residues. V lost 2 bases to trimming and J lost 6 bases, with 12 bases between them. In nucleotides, the CDR3 is TGCGCCAGCAGCTTCGCCGGGGGGCGCGAGCAGTACTTC. Protein: CASSFAGGREQYF.

The V and J genes are TRBV5-1 and TRBJ1-1, with D uncertain. The V gene lost 1 base and the J gene lost 2 bases, with 9 bases spanning the gap. CDR1 is SGHRS and CDR2 is YFSETQ in the germline V gene. CDR3 size: 14 residues. The CDR3 DNA reads TGCGCCAGCAGCTTGAGTCAGATAAACACTGAAGCTTTCTTT. This encodes CASSLSQINTEAFF.

The chain has TRBV28 and TRBJ1-4; the D is unclear. Germline V gene lookup returns CDR1 MDHEN and CDR2 SYDVKM. CDR3 length equals 12 residues. Trimming removed 3 bases from V and 6 bases from J, with 5 bases in between. The CDR3 sequence is CASSFGYEKLFF. In DNA, the CDR3 is TGTGCCAGCAGTTTTGGGTATGAAAAACTGTTTTTT.

The chain is built from TRBV15 and TRBJ1-6; no clear D gene. CDR3 size: 12 residues. Germline V lookup: CDR1 LNHNV, CDR2 YYDKDF (reference sequence). The V gene lost 0 bases and the J gene lost 12 bases, with 6 bases spanning the gap. The CDR3 here is CATSRDQQPLHF. The CDR3 nucleotides are TGTGCCACCAGCAGAGATCAACAACCCCTCCACTTT.

V gene TRBV7-2 combines with J gene TRBJ1-3; possibly TRBD1 for D (6 bases). From germline, CDR1 is SGHTA and CDR2 FQGNSA. The CDR3 is 14 amino acids. V gave up 3 bases and J gave up 4 bases, with 10 bases separating them. The CDR3 DNA reads TGTGCCAGCAGCTTGGGGGGGCCAGGAAACACCATATATTTT. It specifies CASSLGGPGNTIYF.

The chain is built from TRBV24-1 and TRBJ2-1, with D tentatively TRBD1 (6 bases). Germline CDR1 reads KGHDR; CDR2 reads SFDVKD. V was clipped by 1 base and J by 9 bases, with 15 bases between them. The CDR3 loop spans 15 amino acids. The CDR3 nucleotides are TGTGCCACCAGTGATTTTGGGCAGGGGCATGGTGAGCAGTTCTTC. This sequence encodes CATSDFGQGHGEQFF.

The chain carries TRBV24-1 and TRBJ1-1; D not certain. The CDR3 length is 15 residues. With 2 bases removed from V and 3 bases from J, the gap between germline ends came to 12 bases. Germline V lookup: CDR1 KGHDR, CDR2 SFDVKD. As DNA, the CDR3 is TGTGCCACCAGTGATTCTCAAAGATCGGACACTGAAGCTTTCTTT. Amino acids: CATSDSQRSDTEAFF.

The chain joins TRBV7-2 to TRBJ2-3; 7 positions agree with TRBD1. The V gene end was trimmed by 5 bases and the J gene end by 0 bases; junction bases not matched to a gene: 5. Germline V gene data show CDR1 as SGHTA and CDR2 as FQGNSA. CDR3 length: 15 residues. The CDR3 region is CASSQGTVSTDTQYF. The CDR3 DNA reads TGTGCCAGCAGCCAAGGGACAGTTAGCACAGATACGCAGTATTTT. The full variable domain, with the rest looked up from reference TRBV7-2 and TRBJ2-3, is GAGVSQSPSNKVTEKGKDVELRCDPISGHTALYWYRQSLGQGLEFLIYFQGNSAPDKSGLPSDRFSAERTGGSVSTLTIQRTQQEDSAVYLCASSQGTVSTDTQYFGPGTRLTVL.

The chain joins TRBV28 to TRBJ2-5; D perhaps matches TRBD1 (6 bases). CDR1 and CDR2 (germline): MDHEN, SYDVKM. The V gene lost 2 bases and the J gene lost 0 bases, with 10 bases spanning the gap. This CDR3 region has 15 residues. Here the CDR3 DNA reads TGTGCCAGCAGTTTAGTGGGGGACAACCAAGAGACCCAGTACTTC. Amino acid sequence: CASSLVGDNQETQYF.

The chain recombines TRBV20-1 with TRBJ2-3, with 7 bases lining up with TRBD1. Trimming at V came to 6 bases and at J to 5 bases, leaving 2 bases not matched to a gene. CDR1 and CDR2 from the germline V gene are DFQATT and SNEGSKA (reference sequence). The CDR3 sequence is 11 residues long. CDR3 loop: CSARQGDTQYF. The DNA for the CDR3 is TGCAGTGCGAGACAGGGAGATACGCAGTATTTT.

The J gene is TRBJ2-3, the V gene TRBV7-9; D call uncertain. Germline CDR1 SEHNR, CDR2 FQNEAQ (reference sequence). The ends were cut back, 1 base at V and 4 bases at J, with 9 bases in the middle. CDR3 length: 14 residues. The CDR3 protein is CASSLVRAADTQYF. As DNA, the CDR3 is TGTGCCAGCAGCTTAGTCCGGGCGGCAGATACGCAGTATTTT.

This chain links TRBV7-9 with TRBJ1-2; 12 bases agree with TRBD1. CDR1 is SEHNR, CDR2 FQNEAQ, per germline (reference sequence). The CDR3 is made up of 18 amino acids. The V segment lost 1 base and the J segment 4 bases; nucleotides outside the gene matches: 10. In nucleotides, the CDR3 is TGTGCCAGCAGCTTAGTTGGGACAGGGGGCCTCGGATCCTATGGCTACACCTTC. Amino acid sequence: CASSLVGTGGLGSYGYTF.

Comment on this clone: Other DNA sequences of this sample code for an identical CDR3. The CDR3 DNA follows: TGCGCCAGCAGCTTGGCTGGGGGGAGCACTGAAGCTTTCTTT. This translates into CASSLAGGSTEAFF. This chain joins TRBV5-1 and TRBJ1-1, with a possible D match to TRBD1 (5 bases). The CDR3 has 14 residues. V was pared by 0 bases and J by 4 bases, with 10 bases between. Germline V gene sequence: CDR1 SGHRS, CDR2 YFSETQ.

There are a few counts of this clone. V gene TRBV28 combines with J gene TRBJ2-2, with 10 bases lining up with TRBD2. Germline assignment: CDR1 MDHEN and CDR2 SYDVKM. Trimming removed 8 bases from V and 1 base from J; junction bases left unmatched: 7. The CDR3 totals 16 residues. CDR3 region: CASSRLAGENTGELFF. The CDR3 bases are TGTGCCAGCTCCCGTCTAGCGGGGGAGAACACCGGGGAGCTGTTTTTT.

The count of this clone is one. The chain joins TRBV9 to TRBJ2-3; D ambiguous. Deletions cut 0 bases from V and 3 bases from J, with 2 bases between. Germline-derived CDR1 and CDR2 are SGDLS and YYNGEE. The CDR3 sequence is 12 residues long. Written as DNA, the CDR3 is TGTGCCAGCAGCGTAGAAACAGATACGCAGTATTTT. Encoded protein: CASSVETDTQYF.

The chain couples TRBV30 to TRBJ1-2, with 7 bases identical to TRBD1. Germline V gives CDR1 GTSNPN, CDR2 SVGIG (reference sequence). This CDR3 has 13 residues. Germline trimming cut 4 bases from V and 7 bases from J; bases unmatched to any gene: 9. CDR3 bases: TGTGCCTGGAAGATGACAGGGCGGTCTGGCTACACCTTC. Translating it yields CAWKMTGRSGYTF.

This clone was counted between two and nine times. This rearrangement joins TRBV7-9 to TRBJ1-1; D uncertain. Per the germline V gene, CDR1 is SEHNR and CDR2 is FQNEAQ (reference sequence). The length of the CDR3 is 14 residues. V lost 1 base and J 3 bases, leaving 9 bases between the germline ends. The CDR3 is CASSLEGFDTEAFF. The DNA of the CDR3 is TGTGCCAGCAGCTTAGAGGGTTTTGACACTGAAGCTTTCTTT.

This clone was observed once. The chain employs TRBV13 and TRBJ2-1; 8 nucleotides match TRBD2. Germline V lookup: CDR1 PRHDT, CDR2 FYEKMQ (reference sequence). The CDR3 is 15 amino acids. Losses at the gene ends were 5 bases for V and 4 bases for J; bases not matched to a gene: 7. As DNA, the CDR3 is TGTGCCAGCAGCCCCCCGGGACTAGGGTACAATGAGCAGTTCTTC. It is translated as CASSPPGLGYNEQFF.

The rearrangement links TRBV19 to TRBJ1-5; perhaps TRBD1 as D (6 bases). V lost 7 bases to trimming and J lost 1 base, with 17 bases between them. Germline CDR1 is LNHDA and CDR2 is SQIVND (reference sequence). CDR3 length equals 16 residues. CDR3 residues: CASTPRGPMSNQPQHF. The CDR3 DNA follows: TGTGCCAGTACCCCCAGGGGCCCTATGAGCAATCAGCCCCAGCATTTT.

This clone was counted a single time. The gene calls are TRBV19 and TRBJ1-1; D is perhaps TRBD1 (5 bases). Trimming cost V 6 bases and J 1 base, with 12 bases left between them. The CDR3 spans 14 residues. Germline V gene lookup returns CDR1 LNHDA and CDR2 SQIVND (reference sequence). As DNA, the CDR3 is TGTGCCAGTAGCTACGGGACCCCGAACACTGAAGCTTTCTTT. It translates to CASSYGTPNTEAFF.

J is TRBJ2-1 and V is TRBV7-2; D not certain. The CDR3 sequence is 13 residues long. The V gene lost 8 bases and the J gene lost 0 bases, with 8 bases spanning the gap. CDR1 is SGHTA, CDR2 FQGNSA, per germline. CDR3 region: CASVESSYNEQFF. The DNA for the CDR3 is TGTGCCAGCGTAGAAAGCTCCTACAATGAGCAGTTCTTC.